These T cell receptor beta chains were read from a single sample in a study of blood T cells in healthy people across ages. TCRdb passed the 5' RACE reads through MiXCR, listing each CDR3 protein once. The sample includes roughly 1,500,000 distinct CDR3 sequences, 42% of them seen just once. Sequencing was performed on blood. Source of these receptors: a woman aged 18-35 years in good health. The CDR3 runs from the conserved cysteine through the conserved F or W. The order of the fields is CDR3 length, J gene, D gene, clone size, V gene, CDR3 protein, CDR3 DNA. D genes are given only for firm matches. A row's size may be missing; if present it is once, few, many or a size class.

length: 13
J: TRBJ2-5
D: .
size: .
V: TRBV2
CDR3: CASSDGGPRAQYF
DNA: TGTGCCAGCAGTGATGGGGGCCCGCGGGCGCAGTACTTC

length: 16
J: TRBJ1-1
D: TRBD1
size: .
V: TRBV6-1
CDR3: CASSVPGQGMNTEAFF
DNA: TGTGCCAGCAGTGTACCCGGACAGGGCATGAACACTGAAGCTTTCTTT

length: 16
J: TRBJ2-1
D: TRBD2
size: few
V: TRBV3-1
CDR3: CASSPRTSGFYNEQFF
DNA: TGTGCCAGCAGCCCCCGGACTAGCGGTTTCTACAATGAGCAGTTCTTC

length: 14
J: TRBJ2-1
D: TRBD2
size: .
V: TRBV10-3
CDR3: CAIKASGSYNEQFF
DNA: TGTGCCATCAAGGCTAGCGGGAGCTACAATGAGCAGTTCTTC

length: 11
J: TRBJ2-7
D: .
size: .
V: TRBV10-3
CDR3: CAIRWTVEQYF
DNA: TGTGCCATCAGGTGGACAGTCGAGCAGTACTTC

length: 14
J: TRBJ1-2
D: TRBD1
size: once
V: TRBV9
CDR3: CASSAGQNNYGYTF
DNA: TGTGCCAGCAGCGCGGGACAGAATAACTATGGCTACACCTTC

length: 13
J: TRBJ2-1
D: .
size: .
V: TRBV9
CDR3: CASSGGGNKEQFF
DNA: TGTGCCAGCAGCGGGGGAGGCAACAAGGAGCAGTTCTTC

length: 16
J: TRBJ1-5
D: TRBD1
size: .
V: TRBV20-1
CDR3: CSARAQGAGGNQPQHF
DNA: TGCAGTGCTAGGGCACAGGGGGCTGGCGGCAATCAGCCCCAGCATTTT

length: 13
J: TRBJ1-1
D: .
size: .
V: TRBV6-1
CDR3: CASRTNMNTEAFF
DNA: TGTGCCAGCCGGACAAACATGAACACTGAAGCTTTCTTT

length: 16
J: TRBJ2-2
D: .
size: .
V: TRBV19
CDR3: CASSTGQAPNTGELFF
DNA: TGTGCCAGTAGTACCGGACAAGCCCCCAACACCGGGGAGCTGTTTTTT

length: 14
J: TRBJ1-5
D: .
size: .
V: TRBV6-6
CDR3: CASSYSRPNQPQHF
DNA: TGTGCCAGCAGTTATTCCCGACCGAATCAGCCCCAGCATTTT

length: 16
J: TRBJ2-3
D: .
size: .
V: TRBV20-1
CDR3: CSARASSGVHTDTQYF
DNA: TGCAGTGCTAGAGCTTCCTCTGGTGTCCATACAGATACGCAGTATTTT

length: 15
J: TRBJ1-6
D: .
size: .
V: TRBV28
CDR3: CASSPYRERDSPLHF
DNA: TGTGCCAGCAGCCCCTACAGGGAGAGGGATTCACCCCTCCACTTT

length: 15
J: TRBJ2-3
D: TRBD2
size: many
V: TRBV4-2
CDR3: CASSQDRAGADTQYF
DNA: TGTGCCAGCAGCCAAGACAGGGCGGGAGCAGATACGCAGTATTTT

length: 15
J: TRBJ1-2
D: .
size: .
V: TRBV4-2
CDR3: CASSRPEGSIYGYTF
DNA: TGTGCCAGCAGCCGCCCTGAGGGATCCATCTATGGCTACACCTTC

length: 14
J: TRBJ2-7
D: .
size: .
V: TRBV12-3/TRBV12-4
CDR3: CASSPRKGGYEQYF
DNA: TGTGCCAGCAGCCCCAGAAAAGGGGGCTACGAGCAGTACTTC

length: 13
J: TRBJ1-2
D: TRBD1
size: .
V: TRBV12-3/TRBV12-4
CDR3: CASSGQVRNGYTF
DNA: TGTGCCAGCAGTGGACAGGTCCGTAATGGCTACACCTTC